Sequencing of this T cell receptor beta chain was carried out in a study of blood T cell repertoires in COVID-19. Germline loops: CDR1 MGHRA, CDR2 YSYEKL. This CDR3 comprises 15 residues. V lost 3 bases to trimming and J lost 0 bases, with 10 bases between them. Only in-frame clones appear in the TCRdb table, and some are missing; sequencing was by immunoSEQ multiplex PCR. This table has around 300,000 clones, about nine tenths appearing once. Recovered status in Cohort 3 required two negative PCRs, clearance, or symptom resolution. Sequenced sample: PBMCs or T cells enriched from blood (not recorded which). The chain couples TRBV4-1 to TRBJ2-3, with D unresolved. This TCR came from a woman between 40 and 50 years old who had recovered from COVID-19. The CDR3 nucleotides read TGCGCCAGCAGCCACTCAACAGCTAGCACAGATACGCAGTATTTT. It codes for CASSHSTASTDTQYF.